These 28 T cell receptor beta chains were sequenced from one sample in a study of shared clonotypes between healthy human individuals. Sequencing used immunoSEQ multiplex PCR; TCRdb keeps in-frame clones, though not all of them. Of more than 2 million clones in the sample, roughly 94% were seen once. Naive CD8 cells were CD45RO-negative, positively selected for CCR7, excluding terminally differentiated effector memory CD45RA+ cells. The specimen sequenced was naive CD8+ T cells sorted from blood. The receptors here all came from a man aged 18 to 30 in good health.

Points on this clone: This CDR3 is also generated by other DNA sequences in the sample. V is TRBV9 and J is TRBJ2-2, with 11 bases lining up with TRBD2. The V and J ends lost 0 bases and 4 bases, in that order; junction bases with no gene match: 2. Germline V gene lookup returns CDR1 SGDLS and CDR2 YYNGEE. CDR3 length: 16 amino acids. The CDR3 region has the DNA TGTGCCAGCAGCGTAGCCGGACTAGCGGGCACCGGGGAGCTGTTTTTT. Translation: CASSVAGLAGTGELFF.

The V and J genes are TRBV7-9 and TRBJ2-1; 7 bases match TRBD1. The CDR3 sequence is 17 residues long. J lost 3 bases, V lost 3 bases, and 11 bases had no gene match. Germline V CDR1 and CDR2: SEHNR, FQNEAQ (reference sequence). Here the CDR3 reads CASSFNPSGQNYNEQFF. The CDR3, as DNA: TGTGCCAGCAGCTTTAACCCCTCGGGACAGAACTACAATGAGCAGTTCTTC.

A word on this clone: The same CDR3 is also encoded by other DNA sequences in this sample. V and J are TRBV9 and TRBJ2-7, with 8 positions matching TRBD1. The junction had 4 bases not matched to a gene; V was cut back by 0 bases and J by 2 bases. The CDR3 has 15 amino acids. Germline CDR1 reads SGDLS; CDR2 reads YYNGEE. CDR3 DNA sequence: TGTGCCAGCAGCGTAGGCTCAGGGGGCGCCTACGAGCAGTACTTC. Residues: CASSVGSGGAYEQYF.

The rearrangement uses TRBV10-3 and TRBJ2-3; D may be TRBD2 (6 bases). Germline loops: CDR1 ENHRY, CDR2 SYGVKD. V was pared by 2 bases and J by 10 bases, with 16 bases between. The CDR3 runs 14 residues. The CDR3 DNA is TGTGCCATCAGTGAGGGAGGGGCTAGCCGGCCGCAGTATTTT. This encodes CAISEGGASRPQYF.

This sequence joins TRBV6-1 and TRBJ1-2; no firm D call. Trimming took 2 bases from V and 4 from J, leaving 23 bases between them. The CDR3 runs 18 residues. The V gene's germline CDR1 is MNHNS and CDR2 SASEGT. CDR3 sequence: CASSEWAWEGTDLYGYTF. As DNA, the CDR3 is TGTGCCAGCAGTGAATGGGCATGGGAGGGAACGGACCTCTATGGCTACACCTTC.

This sequence joins TRBV7-9 and TRBJ2-7; D might be TRBD2 (6 bases). Trimming shortened V by 0 bases and J by 2 bases, and 14 bases separated the two germline ends. Germline V gene data show CDR1 as SEHNR and CDR2 as FQNEAQ (reference sequence). The CDR3 is made up of 16 amino acids. CDR3 in DNA: TGTGCCAGCAGCTTAGCTGGGGCGGGGAGCGCCTACGAGCAGTACTTC. Translating it yields CASSLAGAGSAYEQYF.

V and J are TRBV19 and TRBJ2-3; D is undetermined. The V end was cut by 0 bases, the J end by 0 bases, with 16 bases between. The CDR3 runs to 18 residues. Germline assignment: CDR1 LNHDA and CDR2 SQIVND (reference sequence). The CDR3 reads CASSIELPGAASTDTQYF. The CDR3 DNA follows: TGTGCCAGTAGTATAGAACTACCCGGTGCAGCTAGCACAGATACGCAGTATTTT.

The chain links TRBV28 to TRBJ1-5, with 8 bases identical to TRBD1. Germline V lookup: CDR1 MDHEN, CDR2 SYDVKM. The CDR3 length is 16 residues. The junction had 6 bases not matched to a gene; V was cut back by 5 bases and J by 0 bases. The CDR3 loop reads CASSRTGTYSNQPQHF. The CDR3 nucleotides read TGTGCCAGCAGTAGGACAGGGACCTATAGCAATCAGCCCCAGCATTTT.

This clone came up a few times. The V and J genes are TRBV5-1 and TRBJ2-7; 10 nucleotides match TRBD2. The germline CDR1 and CDR2 sequences are SGHRS and YFSETQ. This CDR3 region has 14 residues. Trimming removed 6 bases from V and 7 bases from J; junction bases left unmatched: 10. The chain's CDR3 is CASKVSAGGLEQYF. The CDR3, as DNA: TGCGCCAGCAAAGTCTCAGCGGGGGGGCTAGAGCAGTACTTC.

The rearrangement links TRBV30 to TRBJ2-3, with D unclear. Germline lookup yields CDR1 GTSNPN and CDR2 SVGIG (reference sequence). Between the trimmed V and J ends, which lost 7 bases and 0 bases, there was a span of 14 bases. The length of the CDR3 is 14 residues. This CDR3 reads CAYNEVGSTDTQYF. DNA of the CDR3: TGTGCCTACAACGAGGTGGGGAGCACAGATACGCAGTATTTT.

The chain couples TRBV21-1 to TRBJ2-7; the table's D call TRBD2 went unverified against the DNA. TRBV21-1 is given as a pseudogene. The CDR3 totals 12 residues. CDR3 coding DNA: TGTGCCAGCAGCGCCCGTAGCAACGAGCAGTACTTC. Protein: CASSARSNEQYF.

V usage is TRBV2 and J usage is TRBJ1-2; 7 nucleotides line up with TRBD1. From germline, CDR1 is SNHLY and CDR2 FYNNEI. The CDR3 contains 13 residues. V lost 7 bases, J lost 8 bases, and 10 bases stayed unmatched. DNA for the CDR3: TGTGCCAGCAACCGGGACAGCGTAGGCGGCTACACCTTC. This encodes CASNRDSVGGYTF.

Concerning this clone: Other DNA sequences from this sample encode an identical CDR3 as well. The V gene is TRBV5-4, the J gene TRBJ1-5; no firm D call. Germline CDR1 reads SGHNT; CDR2 reads YYREEE (reference sequence). This CDR3 is built from 12 residues. V was cut by 2 bases and J by 7 bases, with 7 bases left in between. The CDR3 region is CASSFWGQPQHF. CDR3 in DNA: TGTGCCAGCAGCTTCTGGGGACAGCCCCAGCATTTT.

This clone has only one observation. This rearrangement joins TRBV6-5 to TRBJ2-5, with D possibly being TRBD1 (6 bases). Looked up from germline, CDR1 is MNHEY and CDR2 is SVGAGI. Trimming took off 5 bases at V and 1 base at J, with 8 bases between the two ends. This CDR3 has 13 amino acids. DNA of the CDR3: TGTGCCAGCAGTCAGGACAGCCAAGAGACCCAGTACTTC. Translated, it gives CASSQDSQETQYF.

The CDR3 DNA is TGTGCCAGCAGCGGACTTACGGGACAGGGGGTCCACGAGCAGTACTTC. This codes for CASSGLTGQGVHEQYF. This chain connects TRBV9 to TRBJ2-7; 11 bases align to TRBD1. V trimming: 3 bases; J trimming: 5 bases; junction bases outside the gene matches: 10. Germline assignment: CDR1 SGDLS and CDR2 YYNGEE. The CDR3 length is 16 residues. Full variable domain (outside the CDR3, taken from reference TRBV9 and TRBJ2-7): DSGVTQTPKHLITATGQRVTLRCSPRSGDLSVYWYQQSLDQGLQFLIQYYNGEERAKGNILERFSAQQFPDLHSELNLSSLELGDSALYFCASSGLTGQGVHEQYFGPGTRLTVT.

The J gene is TRBJ2-7, the V gene TRBV9; TRBD2 aligns across 9 bases. CDR3 length equals 15 residues. From germline, CDR1 is SGDLS and CDR2 YYNGEE. V was clipped by 3 bases and J by 3 bases; unmatched bases: 7. In DNA, the CDR3 is TGTGCCAGCAGCGGGCCTTCTAGCGGGATCTACGAGCAGTACTTC. As protein: CASSGPSSGIYEQYF.

A note on this clone: The same CDR3 can be traced to other DNA sequences in this sample. The genes are TRBV11-2 and TRBJ2-7, with 7 bases aligning to TRBD2. CDR1 is SGHAT and CDR2 is FQNNGV in the germline V gene. This CDR3 is 13 amino acids long. J lost 3 bases, V lost 4 bases, and 3 bases had no gene match. As DNA, the CDR3 is TGTGCCAGCAGCTCCGGACTAGACTACGAGCAGTACTTC. It yields the protein CASSSGLDYEQYF. Full variable domain (missing parts from reference TRBV11-2 and TRBJ2-7): EAGVAQSPRYKIIEKRQSVAFWCNPISGHATLYWYQQILGQGPKLLIQFQNNGVVDDSQLPKDRFSAERLKGVDSTLKIQPAKLEDSAVYLCASSSGLDYEQYFGPGTRLTVT.

This chain joins TRBV4-1 and TRBJ2-3; D is undetermined. Germline lookup yields CDR1 MGHRA and CDR2 YSYEKL. Trimming cost V 0 bases and J 3 bases, with 16 bases left between them. The CDR3 is made up of 17 amino acids. CDR3 loop: CASSQDAGTLGTDTQYF. The CDR3 DNA sequence: TGCGCCAGCAGCCAAGATGCAGGCACTTTGGGGACAGATACGCAGTATTTT.

This chain links TRBV13 with TRBJ2-7; 9 positions match TRBD2. Germline V lookup: CDR1 PRHDT, CDR2 FYEKMQ (reference sequence). This CDR3 contains 14 residues. V dropped 4 bases and J dropped 5; count of bases not matched to a gene: 6. The CDR3 DNA follows: TGTGCCAGCAGCTCAGCTAGCGGGGCCCACGAGCAGTACTTC. Its protein product is CASSSASGAHEQYF.

The chain is built from TRBV9 and TRBJ1-5; possible D gene TRBD1, 5 bases. This CDR3 has 13 residues. Trimming removed 3 bases from V and 3 bases from J, with 7 bases in between. Germline V gene lookup returns CDR1 SGDLS and CDR2 YYNGEE. CDR3 amino acids: CASSEGTNQPQHF. The CDR3 DNA follows: TGTGCCAGCAGCGAGGGGACCAATCAGCCCCAGCATTTT.

On this clone: Other DNA sequences in this sample translate to the same CDR3. The chain couples TRBV6-1 to TRBJ2-1; D tentatively fits TRBD1 or TRBD2 (7 bases each). Looked up from germline, CDR1 is MNHNS and CDR2 is SASEGT. This CDR3 is built from 14 residues. Between the trimmed V and J ends, which lost 6 bases and 4 bases, there was a span of 13 bases. The CDR3 region is CASRSGTDYNEQFF. The CDR3 region has the DNA TGTGCCAGCAGAAGCGGGACAGATTACAATGAGCAGTTCTTC.

A remark on this clone: Other DNA sequences in the sample encode the same CDR3. The chain combines TRBV13 with TRBJ2-7, with unresolved D. This CDR3 has 13 residues. Germline CDR1 PRHDT, CDR2 FYEKMQ (reference sequence). Deletions cut 0 bases from V and 3 bases from J, with 6 bases between. CDR3 sequence (DNA): TGTGCCAGCAGCTTAGGCAAAGGCTACGAGCAGTACTTC. This sequence encodes CASSLGKGYEQYF.

The gene calls are TRBV10-3 and TRBJ1-2; D is uncertain. Trimming took off 2 bases at V and 0 bases at J, with 16 bases between the two ends. The CDR3 runs 17 residues. From germline, CDR1 is ENHRY and CDR2 SYGVKD. CDR3 in amino acids: CAISELLGRDTNYGYTF. As DNA, the CDR3 is TGTGCCATCAGTGAGCTTCTGGGCAGAGATACTAACTATGGCTACACCTTC.

The chain uses TRBV7-2 and TRBJ2-7; D is ambiguous. There are 16 residues in the CDR3. Trimming pared 1 base from V and 1 base from J, leaving 14 bases between. Germline V lookup: CDR1 SGHTA, CDR2 FQGNSA. CDR3 region: CASSLGASDLSYEQYF. The DNA of the CDR3 is TGTGCCAGCAGCTTAGGGGCCAGCGACCTATCCTACGAGCAGTACTTC.

Of note for this clone: This CDR3 fails to terminate in the conserved phenylalanine or tryptophan, so it likely reflects a read error. This rearrangement joins TRBV9 to TRBJ1-6; weak D call: TRBD1 (5 bases). The CDR3 consists of 14 residues. Germline V gene lookup returns CDR1 SGDLS and CDR2 YYNGEE. Trimming stripped 10 bases from V and 2 bases from J, with 13 bases between. Written as DNA, the CDR3 is TGTGCCTCCGCGGGGGAGCCCTATAATTCACCCCTCCACCTT. This codes for CASAGEPYNSPLHL.

This rearrangement joins TRBV2 to TRBJ2-1; the match to TRBD1 covers 7 bases. J was trimmed by 6 bases and V by 7 bases; bases with no gene match: 15. CDR3 length: 16 amino acids. Germline assignment: CDR1 SNHLY and CDR2 FYNNEI. CDR3 nucleotides: TGTGCCAGCAAACCTGTACGACAGGGAATATTCAATGAGCAGTTCTTC. It specifies CASKPVRQGIFNEQFF.

The chain has TRBV9 and TRBJ2-1; D possibly corresponds to TRBD1 (5 bases). Looked up from germline, CDR1 is SGDLS and CDR2 is YYNGEE. The CDR3 runs 15 residues. With 0 bases removed from V and 0 bases from J, the gap between germline ends came to 7 bases. Here the CDR3 DNA reads TGTGCCAGCAGCGTAGTGCAGGGCTCCTACAATGAGCAGTTCTTC. Translating gives CASSVVQGSYNEQFF. Using reference TRBV9 and TRBJ2-1 for the parts outside the CDR3, the full variable domain is DSGVTQTPKHLITATGQRVTLRCSPRSGDLSVYWYQQSLDQGLQFLIQYYNGEERAKGNILERFSAQQFPDLHSELNLSSLELGDSALYFCASSVVQGSYNEQFFGPGTRLTVL.

This sequence joins TRBV4-1 and TRBJ1-6, with D perhaps matching TRBD1 (6 bases). Trimming took off 0 bases at V and 0 bases at J, with 18 bases between the two ends. CDR3 length equals 20 residues. Germline CDR1 is MGHRA and CDR2 is YSYEKL. The CDR3 here is CASSQEEQGFESSYNSPLHF. The DNA of the CDR3 is TGCGCCAGCAGCCAAGAGGAACAGGGTTTTGAAAGCTCCTATAATTCACCCCTCCACTTT.